Shown below are 26 T cell receptor beta chains from a single sample sequenced in a study of T cell repertoires in cytomegalovirus infection. These receptors lack a known antigen. TCRdb processed the reads anew with MiXCR; each CDR3 protein has one entry. The data contain roughly 730,000 distinct CDR3 sequences, approximately 33% of them seen just once; the ten biggest clones take up 15% to 20%. The input for sequencing was cultured PBMCs, taken from culture after CMV antigen stimulation. These receptors came from a human donor in good health (CMV status not recorded). Some clones in this sample may be carry-over from other donors' samples.

This rearrangement joins TRBV2 to TRBJ1-1; D ambiguous. Germline-derived CDR1 and CDR2 are SNHLY and FYNNEI. The CDR3 is 15 residues long. Trimming removed 3 bases from V and 3 bases from J, with 14 bases in between. The CDR3 nucleotides read TGTGCCAGCAGTGATAGTCTCCATGGGGACACTGAAGCTTTCTTT. It yields the protein CASSDSLHGDTEAFF.

The chain uses TRBV28 and TRBJ1-4; TRBD1 might be the D (6 bases). Germline CDR1 reads MDHEN; CDR2 reads SYDVKM. This CDR3 is built from 14 residues. V was pared by 6 bases and J by 7 bases, with 15 bases between. CDR3 nucleotides: TGTGCCAGCAGAGCCCGGGACACGCGTGAAAAACTGTTTTTT. This codes for CASRARDTREKLFF.

This rearrangement joins TRBV2 to TRBJ1-1, with D possibly being TRBD1 (5 bases). From germline, CDR1 is SNHLY and CDR2 FYNNEI. The CDR3 covers 11 residues. V lost 6 bases, J lost 5 bases, and 7 bases lay in between. The CDR3 coding sequence is TGTGCCAGCAGGGGGGATACTGAAGCTTTCTTT. Amino acid sequence: CASRGDTEAFF.

This rearrangement joins TRBV7-8 to TRBJ2-1; 8 bases map to TRBD1. The V gene end was trimmed by 4 bases and the J gene end by 8 bases; junction bases not matched to a gene: 4. The CDR3 length is 13 residues. CDR1 and CDR2 (germline): SGHVS, FQNEAQ. As DNA, the CDR3 is TGTGCCAGCAGCTGGACAGGGTTCCATGAGCAGTTCTTC. This codes for CASSWTGFHEQFF.

CDR3 protein: CASRTGGIDEQFF. CDR3 coding DNA: TGTGCCAGCAGGACAGGGGGCATCGATGAGCAGTTCTTC. The chain couples TRBV28 to TRBJ2-1, with 10 nucleotides matching TRBD1. J lost 8 bases, V lost 6 bases, and 4 bases had no gene match. Germline V gene lookup returns CDR1 MDHEN and CDR2 SYDVKM. The CDR3 extends over 13 amino acids.

J is TRBJ1-1 and V is TRBV20-1; D gene unclear. The germline V gene has CDR1 DFQATT and CDR2 SNEGSKA (reference sequence). This CDR3 comprises 14 residues. Trimming took 1 base from V and 0 from J, leaving 9 bases between them. The CDR3 reads CSARAPEMNTEAFF. CDR3 bases: TGCAGTGCTAGAGCCCCGGAGATGAACACTGAAGCTTTCTTT.

This clonotype was seen just once. The gene calls are TRBV20-1 and TRBJ1-6, with D perhaps TRBD1 (5 bases). CDR3 length: 13 residues. CDR1 DFQATT and CDR2 SNEGSKA come from the germline V gene (reference sequence). Trimming took off 3 bases at V and 10 bases at J, with 13 bases between the two ends. CDR3 sequence: CSARDRDGSPLHF. DNA of the CDR3: TGCAGTGCTAGGGATAGGGACGGCTCACCCCTCCACTTT.

The J gene is TRBJ1-1, the V gene TRBV5-5; no clear D gene. CDR3 length equals 16 residues. The ends were cut back, 6 bases at V and 9 bases at J, with 27 bases in the middle. Germline V gene sequence: CDR1 SGHKS, CDR2 YYEKEE (reference sequence). The CDR3: CASTSLKDFPPPQAFF. The CDR3 bases are TGTGCCAGCACTTCTTTGAAGGACTTTCCCCCCCCCCAAGCTTTCTTT.

This clonotype was seen only a few times. This rearrangement joins TRBV7-2 to TRBJ2-7; D may be TRBD1 or TRBD2 (5 bases each). The CDR3 length is 14 residues. The germline CDR1 and CDR2 sequences are SGHTA and FQGNSA. V lost 2 bases and J lost 4, with 12 bases in between. CDR3 bases: TGTGCCAGCAGCTTATGGGGCACTAGGTACGAGCAGTACTTC. This gives the protein CASSLWGTRYEQYF.

In this sample, this clonotype turned up a few times. This sequence joins TRBV19 and TRBJ2-2; 10 bases agree with TRBD2. V lost 8 bases, J lost 5 bases, and 11 bases stayed unmatched. The CDR3 runs 16 residues. Germline values: CDR1 LNHDA, CDR2 SQIVND (reference sequence). The CDR3 sequence is CASQTLAGDVTGELFF. DNA for the CDR3: TGTGCCAGTCAGACCCTAGCGGGAGATGTTACCGGGGAGCTGTTTTTT.

The CDR3 DNA follows: TGCGGATTCGAAGGTGTATCAGATACGCAGTATTTT. Translated, it gives CGFEGVSDTQYF. The chain couples TRBV29-1 to TRBJ2-3; D is unresolved. The germline V gene has CDR1 SQVTM and CDR2 ANQGSEA. The CDR3 is 12 amino acids.

The chain carries TRBV6-1 and TRBJ1-5; D is unresolved. This CDR3 has 13 residues. V was shortened by 7 bases and J by 4 bases, with 11 bases between the two germline ends. Germline CDR1 reads MNHNS; CDR2 reads SASEGT. This CDR3 reads CASTIGENQPQHF. The CDR3 region has the DNA TGTGCCAGCACGATTGGGGAAAATCAGCCCCAGCATTTT.

This clonotype was detected a few times. The chain's CDR3 is CASSVAKGFSTEAFF. CDR3 bases: TGTGCCAGCAGCGTCGCTAAGGGGTTTTCCACTGAAGCTTTCTTT. This chain uses TRBV2 with TRBJ1-1; D perhaps matches TRBD1 (5 bases). CDR3 length: 15 residues. The V and J ends lost 6 bases and 4 bases respectively, with 18 bases between them. CDR1 and CDR2 (germline): SNHLY, FYNNEI.

The table lists this clonotype with a few counts. This chain uses TRBV7-9 with TRBJ1-2; D may be TRBD1 (6 bases). Trimming pared 6 bases from V and 7 bases from J, leaving 18 bases between. This CDR3 is 14 amino acids long. The germline V gene encodes CDR1 SEHNR and CDR2 FQNEAQ (reference sequence). CDR3 in amino acids: CASRTGGASSGYTF. Here the CDR3 DNA reads TGTGCCAGCAGAACGGGGGGGGCCTCGAGTGGCTACACCTTC.

This clonotype has a count of ten or more. The gene calls are TRBV7-2 and TRBJ2-3; D is ambiguous. Germline V gene lookup returns CDR1 SGHTA and CDR2 FQGNSA. The CDR3 runs 14 residues. V lost 5 bases and J 2 bases, leaving 11 bases between the germline ends. The CDR3, as DNA: TGTGCCAGCAGCCCCCGAATTTACACAGATACGCAGTATTTT. Amino acids: CASSPRIYTDTQYF.

This clonotype occurred a few times. This chain joins TRBV7-2 and TRBJ1-1; 7 nucleotides match TRBD1. Per germline, CDR1 SGHTA and CDR2 FQGNSA. Trimming at V came to 5 bases and at J to 4 bases, leaving 7 bases not matched to a gene. CDR3 length: 14 residues. The CDR3 DNA reads as TGTGCCAGCAGCCGACAGGGTACGGGCACTGAAGCTTTCTTT. It encodes CASSRQGTGTEAFF.

This clonotype has just a few counts. V gene TRBV7-2 combines with J gene TRBJ1-6, with 8 bases aligning to TRBD1. Germline V CDR1 and CDR2: SGHTA, FQGNSA. The CDR3 is made up of 14 amino acids. J lost 7 bases, V lost 3 bases, and 2 bases had no gene match. The CDR3 here is CASSFRTGNSPLHF. CDR3 sequence (DNA): TGTGCCAGCAGCTTCCGGACAGGGAATTCACCCCTCCACTTT.

This clonotype was detected a few times. The rearrangement links TRBV20-1 to TRBJ2-7; TRBD2 agrees at 7 bases. Germline assignment: CDR1 DFQATT and CDR2 SNEGSKA (reference sequence). The CDR3 runs to 14 residues. Losses at the gene ends were 1 base for V and 3 bases for J; bases not matched to a gene: 6. CDR3 sequence: CSARVVGRNYEQYF. The CDR3 DNA is TGCAGTGCTAGAGTGGTCGGGAGGAACTACGAGCAGTACTTC.

A few counts support this clonotype. The chain is built from TRBV9 and TRBJ2-3, with 8 bases aligning to TRBD1. CDR1 is SGDLS, CDR2 YYNGEE, per germline. CDR3 length: 15 residues. V was clipped by 3 bases and J by 1 base; unmatched bases: 4. CDR3 sequence: CASSGTGSGTDTQYF. The CDR3 DNA sequence: TGTGCCAGCAGCGGGACAGGGTCGGGCACAGATACGCAGTATTTT. The whole variable domain, remainder taken from reference TRBV9 and TRBJ2-3, is DSGVTQTPKHLITATGQRVTLRCSPRSGDLSVYWYQQSLDQGLQFLIQYYNGEERAKGNILERFSAQQFPDLHSELNLSSLELGDSALYFCASSGTGSGTDTQYFGPGTRLTVL.

The table lists this clonotype with many counts. The J gene is TRBJ1-2, the V gene TRBV7-2, with D uncertain. The germline V gene encodes CDR1 SGHTA and CDR2 FQGNSA. The V gene lost 5 bases and the J gene lost 6 bases, with 13 bases spanning the gap. The CDR3 contains 13 residues. CDR3 DNA sequence: TGTGCCAGCAGCCCTGGACCCTTCGATGGCTACACCTTC. As protein: CASSPGPFDGYTF. Drawing the rest from reference TRBV7-2 and TRBJ1-2, the complete variable domain is GAGVSQSPSNKVTEKGKDVELRCDPISGHTALYWYRQSLGQGLEFLIYFQGNSAPDKSGLPSDRFSAERTGGSVSTLTIQRTQQEDSAVYLCASSPGPFDGYTFGSGTRLTVV.

V and J are TRBV7-8 and TRBJ2-1; no clear D gene. Trimming stripped 4 bases from V and 8 bases from J, with 12 bases between. Germline-derived CDR1 and CDR2 are SGHVS and FQNEAQ. The CDR3 runs 13 residues. This CDR3 reads CASSSPWDHEQFF. The CDR3 DNA reads as TGTGCCAGCAGCTCGCCCTGGGATCATGAGCAGTTCTTC.

The chain is built from TRBV6-6 and TRBJ2-3; a weak D match, TRBD2 (7 bases). The CDR3 loop spans 14 amino acids. Trimming removed 8 bases from V and 1 base from J, with 13 bases in between. Germline CDR1 MNHNY, CDR2 SVGAGI (reference sequence). DNA of the CDR3: TGTGCCAGCGAAAGGGGGGGGGGCACAGATACGCAGTATTTT. It translates to CASERGGGTDTQYF.

The CDR3 protein is CASSSTGPLGEQFF. The CDR3 nucleotides are TGTGCCAGCAGCTCTACGGGGCCGTTGGGTGAGCAGTTCTTC. The J gene is TRBJ2-1, the V gene TRBV7-6; D could derive from TRBD1 or TRBD2 (5 bases each). The CDR3 has 14 residues. In germline, CDR1 is SGHVS, CDR2 FNYEAQ. The V and J ends lost 4 bases and 9 bases respectively, with 16 bases between them.

This clonotype was seen more than once but under ten times. The genes are TRBV11-3 and TRBJ2-4; D possibly corresponds to TRBD2 (5 bases). The germline V gene encodes CDR1 SGHNT and CDR2 YENEEA. Trimming took 1 base from V and 0 from J, leaving 10 bases between them. The CDR3 totals 16 residues. The CDR3 DNA is TGTGCCAGCAGCTTAGGAGGGAGAACAGCCAAAAACATTCAGTACTTC. Amino acid sequence: CASSLGGRTAKNIQYF.

About this clonotype itself: This clone may be a read error of a much larger clone one base away. This chain uses TRBV7-9 with TRBJ2-1; 10 bases are shared with TRBD2. With V trimmed by 0 bases and J by 4 bases, 3 bases remained unmatched. Looked up from germline, CDR1 is SEHNR and CDR2 is FQNEAQ (reference sequence). The CDR3 has 16 residues. The CDR3 DNA sequence: TGTGCCAGCAGCTTAGCCTCTAGCGGGGGTTACAATGAGCAGTTCTTC. It is translated as CASSLASSGGYNEQFF.

V gene TRBV20-1 combines with J gene TRBJ2-3; 9 bases fit TRBD2. Unmatched junction bases numbered 9, after V lost 6 bases and J lost 5 bases. The CDR3 is made up of 14 amino acids. Germline V CDR1 and CDR2: DFQATT, SNEGSKA (reference sequence). The CDR3 nucleotides are TGCAGTGCCGTTAGCGGGAGCGTGAGAGATACGCAGTATTTT. Translating gives CSAVSGSVRDTQYF.